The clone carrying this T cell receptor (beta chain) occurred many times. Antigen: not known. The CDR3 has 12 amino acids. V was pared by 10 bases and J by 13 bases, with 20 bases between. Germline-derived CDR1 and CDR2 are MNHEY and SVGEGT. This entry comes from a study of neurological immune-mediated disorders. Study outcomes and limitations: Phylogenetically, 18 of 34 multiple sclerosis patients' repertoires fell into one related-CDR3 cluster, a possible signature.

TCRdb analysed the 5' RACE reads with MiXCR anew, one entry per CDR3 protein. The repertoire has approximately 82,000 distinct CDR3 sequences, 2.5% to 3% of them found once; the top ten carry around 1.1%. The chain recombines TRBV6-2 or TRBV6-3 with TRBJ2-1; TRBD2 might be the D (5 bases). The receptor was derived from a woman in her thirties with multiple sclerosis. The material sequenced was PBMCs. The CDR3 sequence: CAIMTKFSSQFF. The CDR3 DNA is TGTGCCATTATGACTAAGTTCAGTTCTCAGTTCTTC.